These 21 T cell receptor beta chains came from one sample sequenced in a study of T cells after posttransplantation cyclophosphamide. TCRdb's copy holds only in-frame clones and misses some; the assay was immunoSEQ multiplex PCR. Listed for the sample are around 25,000 clones, none seen a single time. The specimen sequenced was PBMCs. The source of these receptors is a woman aged 55 to 70 in good health, CMV-negative, and a related stem cell transplant donor.

This clone showed up many times. The genes are TRBV5-4 and TRBJ2-1, with 8 positions matching TRBD2. The CDR3 contains 14 residues. V shed 2 bases, J shed 2 bases, and the junction held 0 bases outside the gene matches. Looked up from germline, CDR1 is SGHNT and CDR2 is YYREEE (reference sequence). In DNA, the CDR3 is TGTGCCAGCAGCTTTAGCGGGACCTACAATGAGCAGTTCTTC. Residues: CASSFSGTYNEQFF.

The chain recombines TRBV28 with TRBJ2-3, with D maybe TRBD2 (5 bases). V was trimmed by 4 bases and J by 0 bases, leaving 11 bases between them. This CDR3 region has 15 residues. Germline V CDR1 and CDR2: MDHEN, SYDVKM. The CDR3 here is CASSSDRDSTDTQYF. The CDR3 DNA follows: TGTGCCAGCAGTTCCGACCGGGATAGCACAGATACGCAGTATTTT.

At least ten counts were recorded for this clone. The chain recombines TRBV5-1 with TRBJ2-1; TRBD2 aligns across 14 bases. The junction had 10 bases not matched to a gene; V was cut back by 3 bases and J by 8 bases. CDR3 length equals 17 residues. The germline V gene has CDR1 SGHRS and CDR2 YFSETQ. CDR3 DNA: TGCGCCAGCAGCTCCCAAGGACTAGCGGGAGGAATGGATGAGCAGTTCTTC. Its protein is CASSSQGLAGGMDEQFF.

The table lists this clone with a few counts. The CDR3 spells CAKQRGGCNQPQHF. The DNA of the CDR3 is TGTGCGAAGCAGCGGGGGGGTTGCAATCAGCCCCAGCATTTT. The V gene is TRBV21-1, the J gene TRBJ1-5. TRBV21-1 is classified as a pseudogene. CDR3 size: 14 residues.

This clone has a count of ten or more. The V and J genes are TRBV5-6 and TRBJ2-6; 10 nucleotides align to TRBD1. The germline gives CDR1 SGHDT, CDR2 YYEEEE. The V segment lost 0 bases and the J segment 4 bases; nucleotides outside the gene matches: 1. The CDR3 extends over 16 amino acids. CDR3 in DNA: TGTGCCAGCAGCTTGGGACAGGGGGCAGGGGCCAACGTCCTGACTTTC. It codes for CASSLGQGAGANVLTF. Combining the CDR3 with reference TRBV5-6 and TRBJ2-6 gives the whole variable domain DAGVTQSPTHLIKTRGQQVTLRCSPKSGHDTVSWYQQALGQGPQFIFQYYEEEERQRGNFPDRFSGHQFPNYSSELNVNALLLGDSALYLCASSLGQGAGANVLTFGAGSRLTVL.

This clone was recorded at least ten times. V is TRBV19 and J is TRBJ2-7; D is possibly TRBD2 (6 bases). The germline V gene encodes CDR1 LNHDA and CDR2 SQIVND (reference sequence). V shed 5 bases and J shed 6 bases, with 17 bases lying between them. This CDR3 comprises 14 residues. CDR3 nucleotides: TGTGCCAGTAGTCTCGCGGGGTCCCGGGCCGAGCAGTACTTC. It translates to CASSLAGSRAEQYF.

This clone was found many times. The rearrangement joins TRBV6-6 to TRBJ2-7, with a possible D match to TRBD1 (6 bases). V lost 0 bases to trimming and J lost 1 base, with 13 bases between them. CDR1 MNHNY and CDR2 SVGAGI come from the germline V gene (reference sequence). The CDR3 runs to 16 residues. CDR3 nucleotides: TGTGCCAGCAGTTACTCTACTGGACAGTCTTCCTACGAGCAGTACTTC. Its protein is CASSYSTGQSSYEQYF.

At least ten counts were recorded for this clone. This chain uses TRBV28 with TRBJ1-5; D might be TRBD1 (5 bases). Trimming took 6 bases from V and 9 from J, leaving 12 bases between them. Germline CDR1 MDHEN, CDR2 SYDVKM. The CDR3 contains 12 residues. In DNA, the CDR3 is TGTGCCAGCAGCGCCCAGGGTTTGCCCCAGCATTTT. Its translation is CASSAQGLPQHF. The full variable domain, its missing parts supplied by reference TRBV28 and TRBJ1-5, is DVKVTQSSRYLVKRTGEKVFLECVQDMDHENMFWYRQDPGLGLRLIYFSYDVKMKEKGDIPEGYSVSREKKERFSLILESASTNQTSMYLCASSAQGLPQHFGDGTRLSIL.

This clone was seen repeatedly, ten times or more. The chain employs TRBV19 and TRBJ2-4; 8 nucleotides line up with TRBD1. CDR1 is LNHDA and CDR2 is SQIVND in the germline V gene (reference sequence). The CDR3 loop spans 16 amino acids. The V gene end was trimmed by 3 bases and the J gene end by 0 bases; junction bases not matched to a gene: 4. This CDR3 is CASSMGDRLAKNIQYF. Here the CDR3 DNA reads TGTGCCAGTAGTATGGGGGACAGGCTAGCCAAAAACATTCAGTACTTC.

As for this clone: This may stem from a read error, because a much larger clone lies one nucleotide away. This chain connects TRBV7-2 to TRBJ2-5; weak D call: TRBD2 (5 bases). This CDR3 has 11 amino acids. V dropped 4 bases and J dropped 5 bases, with 5 bases sitting between them. The germline gives CDR1 SGHTA, CDR2 FQGNSA. This CDR3 reads CASSSGETQYF. DNA of the CDR3: TGTGCCAGCAGCTCGGGGGAGACCCAGTACTTC.

This clone has a count of ten or more. This sample also contains other DNA sequences that code for the same CDR3. The CDR3: CASSIPTGGSNQPQHF. In DNA, the CDR3 is TGTGCCAGTAGTATACCGACAGGGGGTAGCAATCAGCCCCAGCATTTT. The chain couples TRBV19 to TRBJ1-5, with 9 nucleotides matching TRBD1. The CDR3 loop spans 16 amino acids. Germline V gives CDR1 LNHDA, CDR2 SQIVND (reference sequence). The junction had 2 bases not matched to a gene; V was cut back by 2 bases and J by 0 bases.

In this sample, this clone turned up many times. This chain uses TRBV7-9 with TRBJ1-2, with 7 bases matching TRBD1. This CDR3 is 14 amino acids long. Germline V gene data show CDR1 as SEHNR and CDR2 as FQNEAQ (reference sequence). Germline trimming cut 8 bases from V and 8 bases from J; bases unmatched to any gene: 14. The CDR3 bases are TGTGCCAGCGGCAATCACAGACAGGGTTACGGCTACACCTTC. It is translated as CASGNHRQGYGYTF.

This clone was picked up many times. The V and J genes are TRBV5-4 and TRBJ2-7, with TRBD2 as a possible D gene (5 bases). V lost 0 bases and J 5 bases, leaving 18 bases between the germline ends. This CDR3 comprises 16 residues. Germline V gives CDR1 SGHNT, CDR2 YYREEE (reference sequence). The CDR3 nucleotides read TGTGCCAGCAGCTTGGCCGGCGGGTTTACGGGCGACGAGCAGTACTTC. It yields the protein CASSLAGGFTGDEQYF.

This clone was detected a few times. The gene calls are TRBV30 and TRBJ2-2, with a possible D match to TRBD2 (6 bases). Germline CDR1 GTSNPN, CDR2 SVGIG (reference sequence). This CDR3 is 15 amino acids long. Trimming cost V 8 bases and J 5 bases, with 21 bases left between them. CDR3 DNA sequence: TGTGCCGCCCCTTTGAGTAGCGGAATTACCGGGGAGCTGTTTTTT. Its protein product is CAAPLSSGITGELFF.

This clone was recorded many times. The chain combines TRBV6-1 with TRBJ2-3, with 8 bases that match TRBD2. Per the germline V gene, CDR1 is MNHNS and CDR2 is SASEGT. V lost 3 bases and J lost 0; bases outside the gene matches: 2. The length of the CDR3 is 15 residues. CDR3 nucleotides: TGTGCCAGCAGTGATAGCGGGGCTAGCACAGATACGCAGTATTTT. As protein: CASSDSGASTDTQYF.

This clone was seen only a few times. The chain is built from TRBV18 and TRBJ2-3; possibly TRBD2 for D (5 bases). Germline CDR1 is KGHSH and CDR2 is LQKENI. The CDR3 covers 12 residues. Trimming took off 4 bases at V and 6 bases at J, with 8 bases between the two ends. CDR3 loop: CASSLGVDTQYF. The CDR3 bases are TGTGCCAGCTCACTGGGAGTCGATACGCAGTATTTT.

This clone was detected ten times or more. The CDR3 coding sequence is TGTGCCAGCAGCGCCACAGGATTACTCGGGTATGGCTACACCTTC. It yields the protein CASSATGLLGYGYTF. The rearrangement uses TRBV9 and TRBJ1-2, with D maybe TRBD1 (5 bases). The CDR3 is made up of 15 amino acids. CDR1 is SGDLS, CDR2 YYNGEE, per germline. The germline V and J ends were trimmed by 3 bases and 5 bases, with 17 bases remaining between them. The full variable domain, rest sourced from reference TRBV9 and TRBJ1-2, is DSGVTQTPKHLITATGQRVTLRCSPRSGDLSVYWYQQSLDQGLQFLIQYYNGEERAKGNILERFSAQQFPDLHSELNLSSLELGDSALYFCASSATGLLGYGYTFGSGTRLTVV.

This clone was counted ten times or more. The chain combines TRBV5-4 with TRBJ1-1; D possibly corresponds to TRBD1 (5 bases). Germline values: CDR1 SGHNT, CDR2 YYREEE (reference sequence). This CDR3 has 15 amino acids. V shed 4 bases and J shed 0 bases, with 13 bases lying between them. The CDR3 spells CASSRGPFMNTEAFF. DNA for the CDR3: TGTGCCAGCAGCAGGGGCCCTTTCATGAACACTGAAGCTTTCTTT.

This clone was seen many times. The CDR3 nucleotides read TGCAGCGTTCGACAGTCGAGCTCCTACGAGCAGTACTTC. Residues: CSVRQSSSYEQYF. J is TRBJ2-7 and V is TRBV29-1; weak D call: TRBD1 (5 bases). The CDR3 contains 13 residues. The germline V gene encodes CDR1 SQVTM and CDR2 ANQGSEA. Trimming left V 5 bases short and J 0 bases short, with 11 bases between.

This clone was observed at least ten times. The V and J genes are TRBV4-3 and TRBJ1-1, with D unclear. The CDR3 contains 13 residues. Trimming stripped 0 bases from V and 10 bases from J, with 12 bases between. Germline CDR1 is LGHNA and CDR2 is YSLEER. CDR3 sequence (DNA): TGCGCCAGCAGCCAAGATATTAACCGAGGAGCTTTCTTT. It is translated as CASSQDINRGAFF.

This clone was found many times. The chain joins TRBV29-1 to TRBJ2-1, with TRBD2 matching 7 bases. J was trimmed by 4 bases and V by 4 bases; bases with no gene match: 10. The germline CDR1 and CDR2 sequences are SQVTM and ANQGSEA. This CDR3 comprises 15 residues. CDR3 bases: TGCAGCGTTGGGGGGGGGACCTTGGGTTACAATGAGCAGTTCTTC. It specifies CSVGGGTLGYNEQFF.